A single sample gave rise to the 22 T cell receptor beta chains below, sequenced in a study of blood T cell repertoires in COVID-19. Repertoires were generated with immunoSEQ multiplex PCR, while TCRdb's copy carries only in-frame clones and drops some. The sample has approximately 410,000 clones, roughly 90% seen once; the top ten hold roughly 1.4%. The source material was peripheral blood. These receptors originate from a woman between 25 and 40 years old with active or convalescent COVID-19.

CDR3 in amino acids: CASSVGASLYYTF. CDR3 sequence (DNA): TGTGCCAGTAGTGTGGGGGCTTCCTTATACTACACCTTC. This chain joins TRBV19 and TRBJ1-2; D is perhaps TRBD1 (6 bases). With 5 bases removed from V and 10 bases from J, the gap between germline ends came to 17 bases. CDR1 is LNHDA, CDR2 SQIVND, per germline (reference sequence). The CDR3 is 13 amino acids.

This clone was detected a few times. The V and J genes are TRBV11-2 and TRBJ2-7, with a possible D match to TRBD1 (6 bases). CDR3 length equals 15 residues. With 5 bases removed from V and 6 bases from J, the gap between germline ends came to 20 bases. Germline V lookup: CDR1 SGHAT, CDR2 FQNNGV. CDR3 residues: CASSKIIQGMGEQYF. The CDR3 DNA sequence: TGTGCCAGCAGCAAAATTATACAGGGTATGGGCGAGCAGTACTTC.

The chain couples TRBV18 to TRBJ2-1; D possibly corresponds to TRBD2 (7 bases). The CDR3 is made up of 17 amino acids. Germline CDR1 is KGHSH and CDR2 is LQKENI. V was pared by 2 bases and J by 6 bases, with 20 bases between. CDR3 region: CASSPSAGGGLRNEQFF. CDR3 coding DNA: TGTGCCAGCTCACCATCCGCGGGCGGGGGCCTCCGCAATGAGCAGTTCTTC.

This chain connects TRBV7-6 to TRBJ1-4; 7 bases agree with TRBD1. V lost 8 bases to trimming and J lost 4 bases; unmatched junction nucleotides: 10. This CDR3 is built from 15 residues. Germline lookup yields CDR1 SGHVS and CDR2 FNYEAQ. This CDR3 is CASRKGASVNEKLFF. CDR3 bases: TGTGCCAGCCGCAAGGGGGCTTCCGTTAATGAAAAACTGTTTTTT.

V gene TRBV6-5 combines with J gene TRBJ2-3; D unclear. Germline V gene data show CDR1 as MNHEY and CDR2 as SVGAGI. Trimming cost V 6 bases and J 3 bases, with 13 bases left between them. This CDR3 has 14 amino acids. The CDR3 DNA follows: TGTGCCAGCAGGCTAGGAGTTGGTACAGATACGCAGTATTTT. Its translation is CASRLGVGTDTQYF.

This chain uses TRBV5-4 with TRBJ2-7; D uncertain. CDR3 length equals 15 residues. V was cut by 5 bases and J by 2 bases, with 17 bases left in between. Per germline, CDR1 SGHNT and CDR2 YYREEE (reference sequence). The CDR3 protein is CASSTSRRLPYEQYF. The CDR3, as DNA: TGTGCCAGCAGTACGTCACGGAGATTACCCTACGAGCAGTACTTC.

This clone was picked up one time. V is TRBV6-5 and J is TRBJ1-6; D is unclear. From germline, CDR1 is MNHEY and CDR2 SVGAGI. V shed 4 bases and J shed 14 bases, with 21 bases lying between them. There are 15 residues in the CDR3. In DNA, the CDR3 is TGTGCCAGCAGTTTGTCCCCTGGTACGGGTACGACCCTCCACTTT. Translated: CASSLSPGTGTTLHF.

This clone has a single count. V and J are TRBV30 and TRBJ1-2; perhaps TRBD1 as D (5 bases). In germline, CDR1 is GTSNPN, CDR2 SVGIG (reference sequence). Trimming cost V 1 base and J 8 bases, with 11 bases left between them. CDR3 length equals 12 residues. The CDR3 region has the DNA TGTGCCTGGAGTGCCGGACATCACGGCTACACCTTC. Protein product: CAWSAGHHGYTF. The full variable domain, its missing parts supplied by reference TRBV30 and TRBJ1-2, is SQTIHQWPATLVQPVGSPLSLECTVEGTSNPNLYWYRQAAGRGLQLLFYSVGIGQISSEVPQNLSASRPQDRQFILSSKKLLLSDSGFYLCAWSAGHHGYTFGSGTRLTVV.

The chain couples TRBV4-1 to TRBJ2-3, with TRBD2 as a possible D gene (5 bases). The germline gives CDR1 MGHRA, CDR2 YSYEKL. There are 15 residues in the CDR3. The V end was cut by 0 bases, the J end by 1 base, with 8 bases between. CDR3: CASSQEGEGTDTQYF. In DNA, the CDR3 is TGCGCCAGCAGCCAAGAGGGAGAAGGCACAGATACGCAGTATTTT.

This clone was recorded once. CDR3 sequence (DNA): TGTGCCAGCAGAACCGACAGCTATGGCTACACCTTC. This encodes CASRTDSYGYTF. The rearrangement joins TRBV2 to TRBJ1-2, with D tentatively TRBD1 (5 bases). V lost 6 bases and J lost 4, with 9 bases in between. The germline gives CDR1 SNHLY, CDR2 FYNNEI. CDR3 length equals 12 residues.

At least ten counts were recorded for this clone. This chain uses TRBV19 with TRBJ1-2; 7 bases align to TRBD1. CDR1 is LNHDA, CDR2 SQIVND, per germline (reference sequence). The CDR3 runs to 17 residues. V trimming: 8 bases; J trimming: 0 bases; junction bases outside the gene matches: 15. The CDR3 protein is CASLAGGQRKANYGYTF. In DNA form, the CDR3 reads TGTGCCAGTCTAGCCGGGGGACAGAGAAAAGCTAACTATGGCTACACCTTC. Full variable domain (remainder filled in from reference TRBV19 and TRBJ1-2): DGGITQSPKYLFRKEGQNVTLSCEQNLNHDAMYWYRQDPGQGLRLIYYSQIVNDFQKGDIAEGYSVSREKKESFPLTVTSAQKNPTAFYLCASLAGGQRKANYGYTFGSGTRLTVV.

V and J are TRBV19 and TRBJ1-1; TRBD1 is a possible D gene (5 bases). Germline CDR1 LNHDA, CDR2 SQIVND (reference sequence). CDR3 length equals 16 residues. Trimming removed 5 bases at V and 1 base at J, with 17 bases between. The CDR3 DNA sequence: TGTGCCAGTAGTCAGCACCGGGACTTATCGAACACTGAAGCTTTCTTT. Protein product: CASSQHRDLSNTEAFF.

The table lists this clone with a few counts. The rearrangement joins TRBV4-1 to TRBJ2-7, with TRBD1 identical over 12 bases. Germline assignment: CDR1 MGHRA and CDR2 YSYEKL. The CDR3 is 16 residues long. V lost 0 bases and J lost 6; bases outside the gene matches: 6. CDR3 DNA sequence: TGCGCCAGCAGCCAAGATGCCGGGACAGGGGGCGCCGAGCAGTACTTC. This sequence encodes CASSQDAGTGGAEQYF.

This chain uses TRBV18 with TRBJ2-2; D is perhaps TRBD1 (6 bases). Germline assignment: CDR1 KGHSH and CDR2 LQKENI. Trimming stripped 3 bases from V and 1 base from J, with 9 bases between. There are 15 residues in the CDR3. The CDR3 DNA follows: TGTGCCAGCTCACCGTCGACAGGGAACACCGGGGAGCTGTTTTTT. This codes for CASSPSTGNTGELFF.

This chain connects TRBV4-1 to TRBJ1-2, with TRBD1 as a possible D gene (5 bases). Looked up from germline, CDR1 is MGHRA and CDR2 is YSYEKL. The CDR3 runs 15 residues. Trimming cost V 4 bases and J 6 bases, with 18 bases left between them. The CDR3 DNA follows: TGCGCCAGCAGCCCTCTTAGAGGGGAGGCTCATGGCTACACCTTC. This encodes CASSPLRGEAHGYTF.

The J gene is TRBJ1-1, the V gene TRBV5-1; unclear D gene. The CDR3 is made up of 15 amino acids. The V end lost 4 bases, the J end lost 0 bases, and 13 bases lay between the germline ends. CDR1 is SGHRS and CDR2 is YFSETQ in the germline V gene. In nucleotides, the CDR3 is TGCGCCAGCAGCCTGCCAACAGTGATGAACACTGAAGCTTTCTTT. The encoded protein is CASSLPTVMNTEAFF.

This rearrangement joins TRBV24-1 to TRBJ1-1; D remains ambiguous. The V end lost 4 bases, the J end lost 5 bases, and 22 bases lay between the germline ends. The length of the CDR3 is 17 residues. Germline CDR1 reads KGHDR; CDR2 reads SFDVKD. Here the CDR3 reads CATSDTPGSGNGTEAFF. The DNA of the CDR3 is TGTGCCACCAGTGACACCCCCGGTTCCGGGAATGGGACTGAAGCTTTCTTT.

The rearrangement uses TRBV7-2 and TRBJ1-3, with TRBD1 identical over 7 bases. V shed 4 bases, J shed 5 bases, and the junction held 8 bases outside the gene matches. The germline CDR1 and CDR2 sequences are SGHTA and FQGNSA. The CDR3 is 15 residues long. In nucleotides, the CDR3 is TGTGCCAGCAGCTCTGACAGGGACAATAGAAACACCATATATTTT. This encodes CASSSDRDNRNTIYF.

This clone was seen once. The chain is built from TRBV5-1 and TRBJ2-1; weak D call: TRBD2 (5 bases). V lost 0 bases and J 8 bases, leaving 15 bases between the germline ends. This CDR3 region has 15 residues. Germline CDR1 SGHRS, CDR2 YFSETQ. CDR3 loop: CASSLGSLAKDEQFF. The CDR3 nucleotides are TGCGCCAGCAGCTTGGGTTCCCTAGCTAAGGATGAGCAGTTCTTC. Full variable domain (rest looked up from reference TRBV5-1 and TRBJ2-1): KAGVTQTPRYLIKTRGQQVTLSCSPISGHRSVSWYQQTPGQGLQFLFEYFSETQRNKGNFPGRFSGRQFSNSRSEMNVSTLELGDSALYLCASSLGSLAKDEQFFGPGTRLTVL.

The chain couples TRBV3-1 (or the pseudogene TRBV3-2) to TRBJ2-7, with 7 bases fitting TRBD1. Germline V gene sequence: CDR1 LGHDT, CDR2 YNNKEL (reference sequence). The CDR3 length is 14 residues. The V gene end was trimmed by 3 bases and the J gene end by 3 bases; junction bases not matched to a gene: 5. The DNA for the CDR3 is TGTGCCAGCAGCCAGGACGACAGGGACTACGAGCAGTACTTC. Amino acids: CASSQDDRDYEQYF.

The gene calls are TRBV27 and TRBJ2-7, with D possibly being TRBD2 (6 bases). Trimming pared 6 bases from V and 5 bases from J, leaving 11 bases between. The CDR3 contains 12 residues. In germline, CDR1 is MNHEY, CDR2 SMNVEV (reference sequence). CDR3 region: CASRTTSHEQYF. CDR3 DNA: TGTGCCAGCAGGACCACTAGCCACGAGCAGTACTTC.

The chain carries TRBV18 and TRBJ2-7; perhaps TRBD2 as D (5 bases). The CDR3 contains 15 residues. The V gene lost 2 bases and the J gene lost 4 bases, with 15 bases spanning the gap. Per the germline V gene, CDR1 is KGHSH and CDR2 is LQKENI. CDR3 nucleotide sequence: TGTGCCAGCTCACCAGAATTGGGGAGTCGGTACGAGCAGTACTTC. Residues: CASSPELGSRYEQYF.